A selection of T cell receptor beta chains follows, all from one sample in a study of cytomegalovirus exposure and HLA in healthy donors. Libraries were prepared by immunoSEQ multiplex PCR; TCRdb keeps only in-frame clonotypes and omits some of them. The sample includes around 150,000 clones, 75% to 85% seen only once; the top ten take roughly 6.5%. The specimen was PBMCs. These receptor sequences come from a man aged 45-65 years in good health and CMV-seropositive. Each CDR3 is given with its conserved first and last residue. The D gene is left open where the match is weak. Expanded clones get a size class; other rows say once, few or many, or leave the size out.

TRBJ2-3 | NA | TRBV7-3 | TRBD2 | TGTGCCAGCAGCTTAGGCGGGGGGGGCACAGATACGCAGTATTTT | CASSLGGGGTDTQYF
TRBJ1-4 | few | TRBV10-3 | TRBD1 | TGTGCCATCAGTGGAAACAGACAGGGTGTTGGTGAAAAACTGTTTTTT | CAISGNRQGVGEKLFF
TRBJ2-3 | NA | TRBV6-1 | TRBD1 | TGTGCCAGCAGTGGGGCAGGGGGTACAGATACGCAGTATTTT | CASSGAGGTDTQYF
TRBJ1-2 | NA | TRBV28 | NA | TGTGCCAGCAGTCCAAGTCAGGCCTATGGCTACACCTTC | CASSPSQAYGYTF
TRBJ2-5 | few | TRBV28 | NA | TGTGCCAGCAGTTTACTAGACTCCATAGAGACCCAGTACTTC | CASSLLDSIETQYF
TRBJ2-1 | once | TRBV7-3 | TRBD1 | TGTGCCAGCAGCCGGACAGGGGGGATGAATGAGCAGTTCTTC | CASSRTGGMNEQFF
TRBJ1-6 | NA | TRBV2 | TRBD1 | TGTGCCAGCAGTACCACCGCGACAGGGGTCTCACCCCTCCACTTT | CASSTTATGVSPLHF
TRBJ1-3 | NA | TRBV25-1 | NA | TGTGCCAGCTCGTTGGTAGACACCATATATTTT | CASSLVDTIYF
TRBJ2-3 | NA | TRBV6-5 | TRBD2 | TGTGCCAGCAGTTACCATAGCGGGGTTCGAGATACGCAGTATTTT | CASSYHSGVRDTQYF
TRBJ2-5 | NA | TRBV14 | NA | TGTGCCAGCAGCCACGGAGGCGAGACCCAGTACTTC | CASSHGGETQYF
TRBJ1-4 | NA | TRBV6-6 | TRBD1 | TGTGCCAGCAGTAGACAGGGGTTTGGGGAAAAACTGTTTTTT | CASSRQGFGEKLFF
TRBJ2-3 | NA | TRBV29-1 | TRBD2 | TGCAGCGTTGAAGGTCCGGCGGGAGGAGTAGATACGCAGTATTTT | CSVEGPAGGVDTQYF
TRBJ2-3 | NA | TRBV19 | NA | TGTGCCAGTAGTCCCCCCGGCAGGCCTATAGATACGCAGTATTTT | CASSPPGRPIDTQYF
TRBJ2-7 | NA | TRBV5-4 | NA | TGTGCCAGCTCTCCTAAAAGACTTGTCGCTACCCTCCACGAGCAGTACTTC | CASSPKRLVATLHEQYF
TRBJ2-7 | few | TRBV5-1 | TRBD2 | TGCGCCAGCAGCATGACTAGCGGGGGGTACGAGCAGTACTTC | CASSMTSGGYEQYF
TRBJ2-7 | few | TRBV29-1 | NA | TGCAGCGTTCGCACGGTCTCCTACGAGCAGTACTTC | CSVRTVSYEQYF
TRBJ2-7 | NA | TRBV19 | TRBD1 | TGTGCCAGTAGTATCCAGGACAGGGAGTACGAGCAGTACTTC | CASSIQDREYEQYF
TRBJ2-7 | NA | TRBV11-1 | NA | TGTGCCAGCAGCCCTCGCCAGGGGATCTACGAGCAGTACTTC | CASSPRQGIYEQYF
TRBJ1-1 | NA | TRBV30 | NA | TGTGCCTGGAGTGTAAACCCCACCCGGCGGGGGGAAGCTTTCTTT | CAWSVNPTRRGEAFF
TRBJ1-2 | once | TRBV4-2 | NA | TGTGCCAGCAGCCAAGCAGGGTCAGATGGCTACACCTTC | CASSQAGSDGYTF
TRBJ1-4 | NA | TRBV9 | NA | TGTGCCAGCAGCCCCTATCCGGTAACTAATGAAAAACTGTTTTTT | CASSPYPVTNEKLFF
TRBJ1-1 | NA | TRBV19 | NA | TGTGCCAGTAGTATCTCGGCCGGAGCTGAAGCTTTCTTT | CASSISAGAEAFF
TRBJ1-3 | NA | TRBV5-6 | NA | TGTGCCAGCAGCTCTAGACTTCTCTCTGGAAACACCATATATTTT | CASSSRLLSGNTIYF
TRBJ2-1 | NA | TRBV19 | TRBD1 | TGTGCCAGTAGTACTATCACTTTGGACAGGACCGATGAGCAGTTCTTC | CASSTITLDRTDEQFF
TRBJ1-2 | NA | TRBV28 | TRBD1 | TGTGCCAGCACCCCAGGGGGCAGCCAGGTGGGGTATGGCTACACCTTC | CASTPGGSQVGYGYTF
TRBJ1-1 | NA | TRBV6-1 | NA | TGTGCCAGCAAGTACATTACCAACACTGAAGCTTTCTTT | CASKYITNTEAFF
TRBJ2-3 | NA | TRBV6-5 | TRBD1 | TGTGCCAGCAGTTCACCGGGACAGGGGTCTTGGACGCAGTATTTT | CASSSPGQGSWTQYF
TRBJ2-5 | NA | TRBV5-6 | NA | TGTGCCAGCAGCTTGGGTGGCGGACTCCCGCATCAGACCCAGTACTTC | CASSLGGGLPHQTQYF
TRBJ2-3 | NA | TRBV5-6 | TRBD2 | TGTGCCAGCAGCTTACGGACTAGCGGGTATAGCACAGATACGCAGTATTTT | CASSLRTSGYSTDTQYF
TRBJ2-7 | NA | TRBV30 | NA | TGTGCCTGGAGAAAAAAGGGGAAAGCGCACGAGCAGTACTTC | CAWRKKGKAHEQYF
TRBJ1-1 | NA | TRBV5-4 | TRBD1 | TGTGCCAGCAGCTACAGGGGCGAAGCTTTCTTT | CASSYRGEAFF
TRBJ2-5 | NA | TRBV4-2 | NA | TGTGCCAGCAGCCAGGGTGGCAGGGCCCAAGAGACCCAGTACTTC | CASSQGGRAQETQYF
TRBJ1-5 | NA | TRBV28 | NA | TGTGCCAGCAGTTTAGCAGGGGACCGACAGCCCCAGCATTTT | CASSLAGDRQPQHF
TRBJ2-2 | NA | TRBV12-5 | TRBD2 | TGTGCTAGTGCCCTGGGGTTAGCGGGCACCGGGGAGCTGTTTTTT | CASALGLAGTGELFF
TRBJ1-2 | NA | TRBV2 | TRBD1 | TGTGCCAGCAGACCGGGACAGGGAAGGTATGGCTACACCTTC | CASRPGQGRYGYTF
TRBJ2-6 | NA | TRBV19 | NA | TGTGCCAGTAGTACCCCCCAGTCCGCCTCTGGGGCCAACGTCCTGACTTTC | CASSTPQSASGANVLTF
TRBJ2-5 | NA | TRBV5-1 | NA | TGCGCCAGCAGCCGTTTGCAGGGAAGCGAGACCCAGTACTTC | CASSRLQGSETQYF
TRBJ1-3 | NA | TRBV5-6 | NA | TGTGCCAGCAGCTTCGACAGGCTCCAAGTGGGAAACACCATATATTTT | CASSFDRLQVGNTIYF
TRBJ2-6 | NA | TRBV30 | NA | TGTGCCTGGCGGGGTTCCGGGGCCAACGTCCTGACTTTC | CAWRGSGANVLTF
TRBJ1-2 | NA | TRBV7-9 | NA | TGTGCCAGCAGCCCGAGTCTAGCTAACTATGGCTACACCTTC | CASSPSLANYGYTF
TRBJ1-2 | once | TRBV2 | TRBD1 | TGTGCCACCGTGGGACAGGCGCTTCAGTTTAACTATGGCTACACCTTC | CATVGQALQFNYGYTF
TRBJ2-3 | NA | TRBV4-2 | TRBD2 | TGTGCCAGCAGCCGCATCGGGACTAGCGGGGGGCCCACAGATACGCAGTATTTT | CASSRIGTSGGPTDTQYF
TRBJ1-4 | NA | TRBV4-1 | NA | TGCGCCAGCAGCCAAACCGGGGGTGGGGGGGATGAAAAACTGTTTTTT | CASSQTGGGGDEKLFF
TRBJ2-7 | NA | TRBV2 | TRBD1 | TGTGCCAGCAGTGAATCCGGACAGGGGGCTACCTACGAGCAGTACTTC | CASSESGQGATYEQYF
TRBJ2-1 | NA | TRBV5-1 | TRBD2 | TGCGCCAGCAGCTTGGTAGCGGGAGGTTACAATGAGCAGTTCTTC | CASSLVAGGYNEQFF